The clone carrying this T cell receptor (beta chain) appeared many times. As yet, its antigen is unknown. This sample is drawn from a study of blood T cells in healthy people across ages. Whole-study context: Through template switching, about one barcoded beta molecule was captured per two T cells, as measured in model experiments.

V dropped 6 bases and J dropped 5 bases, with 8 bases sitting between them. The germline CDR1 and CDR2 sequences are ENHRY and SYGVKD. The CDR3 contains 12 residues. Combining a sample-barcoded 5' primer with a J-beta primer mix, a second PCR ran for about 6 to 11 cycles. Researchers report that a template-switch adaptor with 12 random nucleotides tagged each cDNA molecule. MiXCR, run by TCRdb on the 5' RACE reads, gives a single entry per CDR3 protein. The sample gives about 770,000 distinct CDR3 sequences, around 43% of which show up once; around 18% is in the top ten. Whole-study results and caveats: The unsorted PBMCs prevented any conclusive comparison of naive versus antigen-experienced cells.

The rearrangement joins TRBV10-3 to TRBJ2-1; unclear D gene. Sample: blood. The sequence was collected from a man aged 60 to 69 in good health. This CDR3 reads CAISRINNEQFF. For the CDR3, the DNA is TGTGCCATCAGCAGGATCAACAATGAGCAGTTCTTC.